The rows below give T cell receptor beta chains drawn from one sample of a study of blood T cell repertoires in COVID-19. Some clones are missing from TCRdb's copy, which holds only in-frame ones; the method was immunoSEQ multiplex PCR. This sample yields tens of thousands of clones, of which around three quarters are seen a single time; 33% belongs to the top ten. Material: peripheral blood. The receptors were sampled from a woman of 80 years or more with acute or convalescent COVID-19. Each CDR3 is given with its conserved first and last residue. Each record gives: V gene, clone size, J gene, D gene, CDR3 DNA, CDR3 protein. D genes are given only for firm matches. Expanded clones get a size class; other rows say once, few or many, or leave the size out.

>TRBV5-6|.|TRBJ2-1|TRBD1
TGTGCCAGCAGTTTTCGGGACAGGGGACGGGTTGAGCAGTTCTTC
CASSFRDRGRVEQFF
>TRBV5-1|.|TRBJ1-4|.
TGCGCCAGCAGCTATGATCCCGGTGGGGGCGAGTTTTTT
CASSYDPGGGEFF
>TRBV7-2|.|TRBJ1-2|.
TGTGCCAGCAGCTCCAGGACTGTCACGCTTTACTATGGCTACACCTTC
CASSSRTVTLYYGYTF
>TRBV12-5|.|TRBJ2-2|.
TGTGCTAGTGGCCGGGACACCGGGGAGCTGTTTTTT
CASGRDTGELFF
>TRBV9|.|TRBJ1-1|TRBD1
TGTGCCAGCAGCGTAGCTTCCGGGGGTTCAGGGGGCTACACTGAAGCTTTCTTT
CASSVASGGSGGYTEAFF
>TRBV12-3/TRBV12-4|.|TRBJ1-2|.
TGTGCCAGCAGTTTAGCCACACCCGCTGGCTACACCTTC
CASSLATPAGYTF
>TRBV9|few|TRBJ2-3|.
TGTGCCAGCAGCGTAGCTACGGGGGAGGTTTGGGCGCAGTATTTT
CASSVATGEVWAQYF
>TRBV4-3|once|TRBJ1-2|.
TGCGCCAGCAGCCAAGATTGGCAGAAAAACTATGGCTACACCTTC
CASSQDWQKNYGYTF
>TRBV27|.|TRBJ1-2|.
TGTGCCAGCAGTCTAACCCCCACTTGGGGCTACACCTTC
CASSLTPTWGYTF
>TRBV30|.|TRBJ1-6|.
TGTGCCTGGGGGAGCTCCTATAATTCACCCCTCCACTTT
CAWGSSYNSPLHF
>TRBV6-1|few|TRBJ1-5|.
TGTGCCAGCAGTGAAGGGGGCCAGCCCCAGCATTTT
CASSEGGQPQHF
>TRBV3-1/TRBV3-2|.|TRBJ2-2|.
TGTGCCAGCCGGAAGGCCGGGGAGGCCGGGGAGCTGTTTTTT
CASRKAGEAGELFF
>TRBV6-6|once|TRBJ2-3|TRBD2
TGTGCCAGCAGTTACTCGACAACGGGAGGCGGTGATACGCAGTATTTT
CASSYSTTGGGDTQYF
>TRBV28|.|TRBJ2-7|TRBD2
TGTGCCAGCAGTTTACCTCAAACTAGCGGCGAGCAGTACTTC
CASSLPQTSGEQYF
>TRBV12-3/TRBV12-4|.|TRBJ2-1|.
TGTGCCAGCAGTTCATCGACTGTACATGAGCAGTTCTTC
CASSSSTVHEQFF
>TRBV6-1|.|TRBJ2-3|.
TGTGCCAGCAGTGGGCTCTGGCGGCCGGTGGGCACAGATACGCAGTATTTT
CASSGLWRPVGTDTQYF
>TRBV7-9|.|TRBJ2-3|.
TGTGCCAGCAGCTTAGTCGGGGCAGATACGCAGTATTTT
CASSLVGADTQYF
>TRBV7-2|.|TRBJ2-2|TRBD2
TGTGCCAGCAGCCCCGGGGGCGGGAGGGGGAACACCGGGGAGCTGTTTTTT
CASSPGGGRGNTGELFF
>TRBV20-1|.|TRBJ2-1|.
TGCAGTGCTAGTAAACTAGCTACTACGTACAATGAGCAGTTCTTC
CSASKLATTYNEQFF
>TRBV11-1|.|TRBJ2-7|TRBD2
TGTGCCAGCAGCTTAAGAGGCGGGAGTTGGGCCTACGAGCAGTACTTC
CASSLRGGSWAYEQYF
>TRBV10-3|.|TRBJ2-2|TRBD2
TGTGCCATTTCGCCGGGACTAGCGGGGACTACGAACACCGGGGAGCTGTTTTTT
CAISPGLAGTTNTGELFF
>TRBV19|many|TRBJ1-1|.
TGTGCCAGCCAAGCTACTCTAAACACTGAAGCTTTCTTT
CASQATLNTEAFF
>TRBV6-1|.|TRBJ2-5|TRBD2
TGTGCCAGCAGTGAAGCTGCGGGGGGAAAAGAGACCCAGTACTTC
CASSEAAGGKETQYF
>TRBV6-2/TRBV6-3|.|TRBJ2-1|.
TGTGCCAGCAGTTACTCGCCTTCGCTAGGGGGTAAGCAGTTCTTC
CASSYSPSLGGKQFF
>TRBV6-5|.|TRBJ1-1|TRBD1
TGTGCCAGCAGACAAAAAAAACAGGGGCGGGCTGAAGCTTTCTTT
CASRQKKQGRAEAFF
>TRBV6-5|.|TRBJ2-2|TRBD1
TGTGCCAGCAGTAGGGGGACAGCGAACACCGGGGAGCTGTTTTTT
CASSRGTANTGELFF
>TRBV10-2|few|TRBJ1-5|.
TGCGCCAGCAGTGACAGGCTTAGCAATCAGCCCCAGCATTTT
CASSDRLSNQPQHF
>TRBV30|.|TRBJ1-4|.
TGTGCCTGTAAGGGACACCCTAATGAAAAACTGTTTTTT
CACKGHPNEKLFF
>TRBV29-1|.|TRBJ1-2|.
TGCAGCGTTGAAGATAGCTCCAGGGCCAAGGGCTACACCTTC
CSVEDSSRAKGYTF
>TRBV24-1|.|TRBJ2-3|TRBD2
TGTGCCACCAGTGATTCAATTGGGACTAGCGGGAGTGTGGATACGCAGTATTTT
CATSDSIGTSGSVDTQYF